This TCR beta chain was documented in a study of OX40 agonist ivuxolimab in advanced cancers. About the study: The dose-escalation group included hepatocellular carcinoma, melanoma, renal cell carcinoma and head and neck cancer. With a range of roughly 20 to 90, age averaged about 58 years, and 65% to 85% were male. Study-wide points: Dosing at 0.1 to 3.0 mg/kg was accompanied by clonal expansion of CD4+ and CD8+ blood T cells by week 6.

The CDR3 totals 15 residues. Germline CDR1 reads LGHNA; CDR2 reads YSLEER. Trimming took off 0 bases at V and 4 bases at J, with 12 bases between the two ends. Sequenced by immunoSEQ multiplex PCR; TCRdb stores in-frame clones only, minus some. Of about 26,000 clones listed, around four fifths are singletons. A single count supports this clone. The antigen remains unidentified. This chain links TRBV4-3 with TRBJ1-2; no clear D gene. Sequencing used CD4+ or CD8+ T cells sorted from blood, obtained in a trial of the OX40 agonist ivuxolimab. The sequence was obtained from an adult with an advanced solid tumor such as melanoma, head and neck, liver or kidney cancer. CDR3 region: CASSQDYGGSYGYTF. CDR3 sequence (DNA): TGCGCCAGCAGCCAAGATTACGGAGGGTCCTATGGCTACACCTTC.